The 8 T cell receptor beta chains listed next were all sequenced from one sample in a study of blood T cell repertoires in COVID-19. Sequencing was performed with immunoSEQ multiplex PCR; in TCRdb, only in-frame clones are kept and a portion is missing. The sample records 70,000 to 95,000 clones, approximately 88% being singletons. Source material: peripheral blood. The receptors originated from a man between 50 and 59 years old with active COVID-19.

For the CDR3, the DNA is TGCGCCAGCAGCCAAGAATTTACGGGGAGCGGGCGGACCGGGGAGCTGTTTTTT. Residues: CASSQEFTGSGRTGELFF. The V gene is TRBV4-1, the J gene TRBJ2-2; a possible D gene is TRBD2 (6 bases). The CDR3 consists of 18 residues. Germline V CDR1 and CDR2: MGHRA, YSYEKL. V was shortened by 0 bases and J by 5 bases, with 19 bases between the two germline ends.

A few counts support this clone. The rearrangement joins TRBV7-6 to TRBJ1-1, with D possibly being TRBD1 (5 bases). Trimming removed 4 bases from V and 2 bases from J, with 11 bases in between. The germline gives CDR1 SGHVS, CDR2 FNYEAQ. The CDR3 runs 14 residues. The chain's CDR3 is CASSSSTANTEAFF. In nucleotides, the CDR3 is TGTGCCAGCAGCTCCTCGACAGCTAACACTGAAGCTTTCTTT.

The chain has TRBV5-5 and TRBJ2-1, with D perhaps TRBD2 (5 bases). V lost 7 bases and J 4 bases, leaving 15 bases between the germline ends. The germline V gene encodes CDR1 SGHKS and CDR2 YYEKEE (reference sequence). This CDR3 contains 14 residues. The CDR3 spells CASGSERKYNEQFF. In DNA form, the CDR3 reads TGTGCCAGCGGGAGCGAGCGCAAATACAATGAGCAGTTCTTC.

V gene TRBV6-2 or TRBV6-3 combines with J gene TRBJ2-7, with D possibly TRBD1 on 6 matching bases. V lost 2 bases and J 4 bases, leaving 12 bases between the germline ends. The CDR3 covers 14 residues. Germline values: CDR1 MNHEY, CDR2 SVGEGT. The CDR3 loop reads CASSYGPGVYEQYF. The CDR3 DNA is TGTGCCAGCAGTTACGGGCCAGGGGTGTACGAGCAGTACTTC.

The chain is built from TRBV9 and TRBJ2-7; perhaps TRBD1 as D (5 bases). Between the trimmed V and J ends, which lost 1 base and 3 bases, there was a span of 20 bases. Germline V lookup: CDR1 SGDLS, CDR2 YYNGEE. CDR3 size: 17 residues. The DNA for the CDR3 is TGTGCCAGCAGCGTAACCTCAGGGTCCTGGGCCTGCTACGAGCAGTACTTC. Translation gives CASSVTSGSWACYEQYF.

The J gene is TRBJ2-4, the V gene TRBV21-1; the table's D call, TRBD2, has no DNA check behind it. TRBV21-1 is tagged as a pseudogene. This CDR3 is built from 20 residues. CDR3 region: CASTPNPSGKTPLAKNIQYF. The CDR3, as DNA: TGTGCCAGCACCCCGAACCCTAGCGGGAAGACTCCTCTAGCCAAAAACATTCAGTACTTC.

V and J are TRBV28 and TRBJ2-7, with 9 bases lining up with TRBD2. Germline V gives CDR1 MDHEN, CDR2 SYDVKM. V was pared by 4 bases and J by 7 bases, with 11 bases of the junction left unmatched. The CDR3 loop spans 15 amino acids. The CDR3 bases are TGTGCCAGCAGTTCCTTGGAGCGGGGGGCGCGGGAGCAGTACTTC. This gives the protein CASSSLERGAREQYF.

CDR3 amino acids: CASSQDPNRFSFGYTF. CDR3 bases: TGCGCCAGCAGCCAAGATCCCAACAGGTTCTCTTTTGGCTACACCTTC. The chain links TRBV4-3 to TRBJ1-2, with TRBD1 as a possible D gene (5 bases). The V end was cut by 0 bases, the J end by 7 bases, with 18 bases between. The CDR3 sequence is 16 residues long. Germline CDR1 and CDR2: LGHNA and YSLEER.